The entry that follows covers one T cell receptor beta chain sequence. The data belong to a study of blood T cell repertoires in COVID-19. Study background: Italy, Spain and the United States were the sources of the convalescent and acute COVID-19 samples.

Sequenced by immunoSEQ multiplex PCR; TCRdb stores in-frame clones only, minus some. The sample has 30,000 to 40,000 clones; around 85% are singletons. The sequence was collected from a man between 60 and 75 years old with active or convalescent COVID-19. Sequencing was done on a sample of peripheral blood.

DNA of the CDR3: TGTGCCAGCAGCGACAGGGTTTTTATTACGAACACTGAAGCTTTCTTT. As protein: CASSDRVFITNTEAFF. The chain joins TRBV7-6 to TRBJ1-1, with 7 bases that match TRBD1. CDR3 size: 16 residues. Germline V gene sequence: CDR1 SGHVS, CDR2 FNYEAQ. V shed 5 bases and J 1 base; nucleotides not matched to a gene: 10.